The 22 T cell receptor beta chains given below trace back to one sample, sequenced in a study of blood T cell repertoires in COVID-19. TCRdb's table, derived via immunoSEQ multiplex PCR, lists solely in-frame clones and lacks some. The top ten clones hold less than 7% of a sample with just over 200,000 clones, around three quarters of them seen once. The sample taken for sequencing was peripheral blood. Source of these receptors: a woman in her 70s with acute or convalescent COVID-19.

The chain recombines TRBV27 with TRBJ1-2; D remains unclear. This CDR3 comprises 11 residues. V was cut by 6 bases and J by 4 bases, with 6 bases left in between. The germline V gene has CDR1 MNHEY and CDR2 SMNVEV (reference sequence). In nucleotides, the CDR3 is TGTGCCAGCAGCTCAGGCTATGGCTACACCTTC. Amino acids: CASSSGYGYTF.

The chain employs TRBV24-1 and TRBJ2-1; the match to TRBD2 covers 9 bases. The germline CDR1 and CDR2 sequences are KGHDR and SFDVKD. V trimming: 1 base; J trimming: 3 bases; junction bases outside the gene matches: 12. The CDR3 runs 19 residues. The DNA for the CDR3 is TGTGCCACCAGTGATTTCAGCTGGGGGGCGGGAGGGAGCTACAATGAGCAGTTCTTC. Protein sequence: CATSDFSWGAGGSYNEQFF.

The V call is TRBV7-6, the J call TRBJ2-1; the D gene is possibly TRBD2 (5 bases). The V end was cut by 1 base, the J end by 0 bases, with 7 bases between. The CDR3 totals 15 residues. Germline loops: CDR1 SGHVS, CDR2 FNYEAQ. CDR3 DNA sequence: TGTGCCAGCAGCTTAGAAGGGAGCTCCTACAATGAGCAGTTCTTC. Protein product: CASSLEGSSYNEQFF.

This chain joins TRBV7-8 and TRBJ1-1; D is unclear. The CDR3 runs to 14 residues. V lost 1 base to trimming and J lost 3 bases, with 9 bases between them. The germline V gene encodes CDR1 SGHVS and CDR2 FQNEAQ. This chain's CDR3 is CASSLVIGYTEAFF. In DNA form, the CDR3 reads TGTGCCAGCAGCTTAGTTATCGGGTACACTGAAGCTTTCTTT.

This rearrangement joins TRBV9 to TRBJ1-3; 10 bases fit TRBD1. Germline assignment: CDR1 SGDLS and CDR2 YYNGEE. There are 16 residues in the CDR3. The trim removed 4 bases at V and 1 base at J, leaving 5 bases unmatched. The chain's CDR3 is CASSNRDRGSGNTIYF. CDR3 DNA: TGTGCCAGCAGCAACCGGGACAGGGGATCTGGAAACACCATATATTTT. The complete variable domain, with remaining parts taken from reference TRBV9 and TRBJ1-3, reads DSGVTQTPKHLITATGQRVTLRCSPRSGDLSVYWYQQSLDQGLQFLIQYYNGEERAKGNILERFSAQQFPDLHSELNLSSLELGDSALYFCASSNRDRGSGNTIYFGEGSWLTVV.

The rearrangement joins TRBV18 to TRBJ2-4, with a tentative D call TRBD1 (6 bases). V shed 5 bases and J shed 8 bases, with 10 bases lying between them. The CDR3 has 12 residues. Germline CDR1 is KGHSH and CDR2 is LQKENI. The CDR3 nucleotides read TGTGCCAGCTCAGAGAAGGGGGACATTCAGTACTTC. Translation: CASSEKGDIQYF.

In its sample, this clone was seen a few times. This chain uses TRBV5-4 with TRBJ2-1, with D tentatively TRBD1 (5 bases). CDR3 length: 14 residues. Germline values: CDR1 SGHNT, CDR2 YYREEE (reference sequence). V lost 4 bases and J 3 bases, leaving 11 bases between the germline ends. The CDR3 nucleotides are TGTGCCAGCAGCCCTGGGGCCTACTACAATGAGCAGTTCTTC. Its protein product is CASSPGAYYNEQFF.

The rearrangement uses TRBV11-3 and TRBJ2-1; TRBD2 aligns across 7 bases. Trimming removed 4 bases from V and 7 bases from J; junction bases left unmatched: 7. CDR1 SGHNT and CDR2 YENEEA come from the germline V gene. The CDR3 has 14 residues. The CDR3 DNA follows: TGTGCCAGCAGCTCGTCTAGCGGCTCTAATGAGCAGTTCTTC. It is translated as CASSSSSGSNEQFF.

CDR3 DNA sequence: TGCAGCGTGGGGACAGGGCCCTACGAGCAGTACTTC. Protein: CSVGTGPYEQYF. The chain couples TRBV29-1 to TRBJ2-7, with 9 bases fitting TRBD1. Germline CDR1 and CDR2: SQVTM and ANQGSEA. Germline trimming cut 6 bases from V and 2 bases from J; bases unmatched to any gene: 2. The CDR3 has 12 residues.

The chain couples TRBV10-3 to TRBJ1-2; D is uncertain. Germline CDR1 ENHRY, CDR2 SYGVKD. V lost 3 bases to trimming and J lost 2 bases, with 10 bases between them. The CDR3 runs 14 residues. The CDR3 DNA reads TGTGCCATCAGTGAAATCGGTTCAAACTATGGCTACACCTTC. Translation: CAISEIGSNYGYTF.

The rearrangement uses TRBV3-1 (or the pseudogene TRBV3-2) and TRBJ2-7; D possibly corresponds to TRBD2 (6 bases). The CDR3 is 18 residues long. V lost 4 bases, J lost 0 bases, and 22 bases lay in between. CDR1 and CDR2 from the germline V gene are LGHDT and YNNKEL (reference sequence). CDR3 residues: CASSPRGSGEPSSYEQYF. In nucleotides, the CDR3 is TGTGCCAGCAGCCCCCGGGGTAGCGGAGAACCGAGCTCCTACGAGCAGTACTTC.

This clone was observed a few times. The rearrangement uses TRBV28 and TRBJ1-2; 7 bases line up with TRBD1. V dropped 6 bases and J dropped 1; count of bases not matched to a gene: 2. In germline, CDR1 is MDHEN, CDR2 SYDVKM. CDR3 length: 13 residues. The CDR3 sequence: CASRYRGNYGYTF. CDR3 sequence (DNA): TGTGCCAGCAGATACAGGGGTAACTATGGCTACACCTTC.

This chain uses TRBV5-1 with TRBJ2-3; 7 bases map to TRBD1. This CDR3 spans 14 amino acids. The trim removed 3 bases at V and 5 bases at J, leaving 6 bases unmatched. The V gene's germline CDR1 is SGHRS and CDR2 YFSETQ. The CDR3 DNA reads TGCGCCAGCAGCTCAGGACAGGCAGGAGATACGCAGTATTTT. Translating it yields CASSSGQAGDTQYF.

The gene calls are TRBV3-1 (or the pseudogene TRBV3-2) and TRBJ2-1, with TRBD2 matching 9 bases. Germline loops: CDR1 LGHDT, CDR2 YNNKEL (reference sequence). Trimming removed 6 bases from V and 7 bases from J; junction bases left unmatched: 4. The CDR3 consists of 13 residues. CDR3 protein: CASRREGANEQFF. As DNA, the CDR3 is TGTGCCAGCAGGCGGGAGGGAGCAAATGAGCAGTTCTTC.

Here the CDR3 DNA reads TGTGCCAGCAGTTTAGGTAGGGGGAGCAATCAGCCCCAGCATTTT. Its translation: CASSLGRGSNQPQHF. The chain links TRBV28 to TRBJ1-5; weak D call: TRBD1 (6 bases). This CDR3 spans 15 amino acids. Germline V gene sequence: CDR1 MDHEN, CDR2 SYDVKM. Trimming shortened V by 2 bases and J by 1 base, and 9 bases separated the two germline ends.

This chain joins TRBV4-2 and TRBJ1-2; weak D call: TRBD1 (6 bases). The germline gives CDR1 LGHNA, CDR2 YNFKEQ. V dropped 0 bases and J dropped 4 bases, with 15 bases sitting between them. This CDR3 has 16 residues. The CDR3 region is CASSQDIGQRFYGYTF. CDR3 nucleotide sequence: TGTGCCAGCAGCCAAGATATAGGACAGAGATTCTATGGCTACACCTTC.

The V gene is TRBV18, the J gene TRBJ1-2; 9 nucleotides line up with TRBD1. There are 16 residues in the CDR3. Germline assignment: CDR1 KGHSH and CDR2 LQKENI. The V gene end was trimmed by 0 bases and the J gene end by 1 base; junction bases not matched to a gene: 3. CDR3 nucleotide sequence: TGTGCCAGCTCACCACCGGACAGGGGCCATAACTATGGCTACACCTTC. This translates into CASSPPDRGHNYGYTF.

The CDR3 protein is CASSFGRGYNEQFF. CDR3 nucleotide sequence: TGTGCCAGCAGTTTTGGTCGGGGGTACAATGAGCAGTTCTTC. The V call is TRBV27, the J call TRBJ2-1; a weak D match, TRBD2 (6 bases). V lost 3 bases and J 4 bases, leaving 10 bases between the germline ends. The CDR3 runs to 14 residues. The germline CDR1 and CDR2 sequences are MNHEY and SMNVEV (reference sequence).

This chain uses TRBV5-1 with TRBJ2-3; TRBD2 agrees at 7 bases. This CDR3 comprises 16 residues. CDR1 is SGHRS, CDR2 YFSETQ, per germline. The trim removed 1 base at V and 2 bases at J, leaving 7 bases unmatched. CDR3 nucleotides: TGCGCCAGCAGCTTGCGGCCTAGCGGAAACACAGATACGCAGTATTTT. This translates into CASSLRPSGNTDTQYF. The full variable domain, its missing parts supplied by reference TRBV5-1 and TRBJ2-3, is KAGVTQTPRYLIKTRGQQVTLSCSPISGHRSVSWYQQTPGQGLQFLFEYFSETQRNKGNFPGRFSGRQFSNSRSEMNVSTLELGDSALYLCASSLRPSGNTDTQYFGPGTRLTVL.

The genes are TRBV6-5 and TRBJ1-2; 7 bases map to TRBD1. This CDR3 comprises 14 residues. V gave up 7 bases and J gave up 5 bases; unmatched junction bases: 10. Looked up from germline, CDR1 is MNHEY and CDR2 is SVGAGI. CDR3 sequence (DNA): TGTGCCAGCAAAGTGACAGGGACCTCATATGGCTACACCTTC. Protein: CASKVTGTSYGYTF.

V is TRBV7-8 and J is TRBJ1-4; no definite D call. With 1 base removed from V and 8 bases from J, the gap between germline ends came to 8 bases. The CDR3 length is 13 residues. The germline gives CDR1 SGHVS, CDR2 FQNEAQ. The CDR3: CASSLGAKEKLFF. In DNA form, the CDR3 reads TGTGCCAGCAGCTTAGGGGCGAAAGAAAAACTGTTTTTT.

The V gene is TRBV28, the J gene TRBJ2-4, with 9 bases fitting TRBD1. V shed 8 bases and J 7 bases; nucleotides not matched to a gene: 3. Looked up from germline, CDR1 is MDHEN and CDR2 is SYDVKM. The CDR3 consists of 12 residues. DNA for the CDR3: TGTGCCAGCGGGGACAGGGTGAACATTCAGTACTTC. Encoded protein: CASGDRVNIQYF.